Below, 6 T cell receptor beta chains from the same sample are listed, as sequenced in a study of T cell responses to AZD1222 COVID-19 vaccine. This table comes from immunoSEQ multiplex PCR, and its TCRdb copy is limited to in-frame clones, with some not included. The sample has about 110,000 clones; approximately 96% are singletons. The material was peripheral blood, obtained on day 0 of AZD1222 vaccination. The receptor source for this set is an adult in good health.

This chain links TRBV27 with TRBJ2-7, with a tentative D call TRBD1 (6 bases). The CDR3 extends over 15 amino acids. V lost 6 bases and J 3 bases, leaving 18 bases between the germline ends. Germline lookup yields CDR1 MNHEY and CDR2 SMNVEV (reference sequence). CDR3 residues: CASSPGVTGSYEQYF. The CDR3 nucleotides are TGTGCCAGCAGCCCAGGGGTAACAGGGAGCTACGAGCAGTACTTC.

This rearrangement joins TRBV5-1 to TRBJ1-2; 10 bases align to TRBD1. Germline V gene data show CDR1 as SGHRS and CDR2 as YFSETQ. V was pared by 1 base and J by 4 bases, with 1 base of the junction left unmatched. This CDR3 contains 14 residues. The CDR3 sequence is CASSLWDRGYGYTF. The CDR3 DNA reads TGCGCCAGCAGCTTGTGGGACAGGGGCTATGGCTACACCTTC.

CDR3 protein: CASTTSGTGVYNSPLHF. DNA for the CDR3: TGTGCCAGTACTACCTCCGGGACAGGGGTCTATAATTCACCCCTCCACTTT. The V call is TRBV19, the J call TRBJ1-6; 10 bases are shared with TRBD1. Trimming cost V 7 bases and J 3 bases; bases outside gene matches: 9. Germline V gene sequence: CDR1 LNHDA, CDR2 SQIVND (reference sequence). This CDR3 is built from 17 residues.

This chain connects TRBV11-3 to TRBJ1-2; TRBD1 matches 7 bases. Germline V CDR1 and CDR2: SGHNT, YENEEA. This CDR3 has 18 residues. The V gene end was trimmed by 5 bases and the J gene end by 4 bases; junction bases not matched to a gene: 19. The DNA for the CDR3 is TGTGCCAGCAGCAATGGCCCGGGACAGCGTAGGGGGGGCTATGGCTACACCTTC. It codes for CASSNGPGQRRGGYGYTF.

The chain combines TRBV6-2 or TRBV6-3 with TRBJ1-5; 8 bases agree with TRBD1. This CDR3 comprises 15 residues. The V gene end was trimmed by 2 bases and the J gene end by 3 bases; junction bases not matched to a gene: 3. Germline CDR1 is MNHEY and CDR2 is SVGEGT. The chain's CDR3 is CASSYVRGPNQPQHF. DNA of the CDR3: TGTGCCAGCAGTTACGTCAGGGGGCCCAATCAGCCCCAGCATTTT.

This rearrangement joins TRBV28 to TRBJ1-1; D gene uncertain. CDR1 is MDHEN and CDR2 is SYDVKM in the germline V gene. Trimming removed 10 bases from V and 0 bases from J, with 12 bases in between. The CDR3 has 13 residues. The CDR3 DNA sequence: TGTGCCACCTCGCGAGCTATGAACACTGAAGCTTTCTTT. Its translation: CATSRAMNTEAFF.